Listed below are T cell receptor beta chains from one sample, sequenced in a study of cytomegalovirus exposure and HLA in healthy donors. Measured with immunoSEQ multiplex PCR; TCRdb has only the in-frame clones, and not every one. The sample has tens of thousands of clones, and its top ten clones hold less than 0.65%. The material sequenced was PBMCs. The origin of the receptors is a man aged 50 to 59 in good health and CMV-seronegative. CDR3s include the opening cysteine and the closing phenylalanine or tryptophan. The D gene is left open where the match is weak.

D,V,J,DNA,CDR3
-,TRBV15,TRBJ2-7,TGTGCCACCAGCATCAATTTCAGGGGCGAGCAGTACTTC,CATSINFRGEQYF
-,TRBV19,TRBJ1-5,TGTGCCAGTAGTATAGATCGGATTGGGGACACCGATAGCAATCAGCCCCAGCATTTT,CASSIDRIGDTDSNQPQHF
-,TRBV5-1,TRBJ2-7,TGCGCCAGCAGCTTGGAGAGAGAGCAGTACTTC,CASSLEREQYF
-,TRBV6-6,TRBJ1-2,TGTGCCAGCAGTTCTACAGGAAGGGGGAACTATGGCTACACCTTC,CASSSTGRGNYGYTF
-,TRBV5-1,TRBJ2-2,TGCGCCAGCAGCCGCGCACTAGTTAACACCGGGGAGCTGTTTTTT,CASSRALVNTGELFF
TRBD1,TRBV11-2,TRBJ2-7,TGTGCCAGCAGCCCGGACAGGGGAGCCTACGAGCAGTACTTC,CASSPDRGAYEQYF
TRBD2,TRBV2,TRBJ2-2,TGTGCCAAACGGGGGGGGCCGAACACCGGGGAGCTGTTTTTT,CAKRGGPNTGELFF
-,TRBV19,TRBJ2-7,TGTGCCAGTAGTCCCTCAGGGGGGAGAGTGTACGAGCAGTACTTC,CASSPSGGRVYEQYF
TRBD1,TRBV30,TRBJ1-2,TGCGCCTGGAGAAGGCAGGGGGCGTTAAACTATGGCTACACCTTC,CAWRRQGALNYGYTF
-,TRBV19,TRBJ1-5,TGTGCCAGTAGTACCACAGGGAGCAATCAGCCCCAGCATTTT,CASSTTGSNQPQHF